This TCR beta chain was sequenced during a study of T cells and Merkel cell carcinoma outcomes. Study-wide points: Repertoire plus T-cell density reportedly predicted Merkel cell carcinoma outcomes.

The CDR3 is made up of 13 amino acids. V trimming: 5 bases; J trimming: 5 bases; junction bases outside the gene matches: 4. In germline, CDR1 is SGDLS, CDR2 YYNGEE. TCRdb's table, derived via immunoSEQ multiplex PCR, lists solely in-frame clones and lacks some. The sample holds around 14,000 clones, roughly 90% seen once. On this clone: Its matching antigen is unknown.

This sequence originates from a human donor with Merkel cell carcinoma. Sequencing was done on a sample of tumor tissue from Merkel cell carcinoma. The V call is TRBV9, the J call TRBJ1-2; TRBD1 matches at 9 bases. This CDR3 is CASRDDRGYGYTF. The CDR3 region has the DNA TGTGCCAGCAGAGATGACAGGGGGTATGGCTACACCTTC. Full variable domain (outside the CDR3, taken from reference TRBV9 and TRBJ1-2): DSGVTQTPKHLITATGQRVTLRCSPRSGDLSVYWYQQSLDQGLQFLIQYYNGEERAKGNILERFSAQQFPDLHSELNLSSLELGDSALYFCASRDDRGYGYTFGSGTRLTVV.